The present T cell receptor (beta chain) was sequenced within a study of T-cell reconstitution after alpha-beta-depleted transplantation in children. CDR1 and CDR2 from the germline V gene are KGHSH and LQKENI. CDR3 length: 11 amino acids. Trimming removed 3 bases from V and 11 bases from J; junction bases left unmatched: 2. Preparation of the TCRbeta library involved a method that used unique molecular identifiers. TCRdb used MiXCR to reprocess the PCR reads, holding one entry per CDR3 protein. The table shows hundreds of thousands of distinct CDR3 sequences, with about 16% occurring only once. Note on this clonotype: Antigen unknown.

Overall study findings and caveats: Several hundred expanded graft clones reportedly supplied alpha-beta T cells about two months after transplant. Some patients owed their high day-60 TCRbeta diversity to surviving recipient T cells and thymic progenitors. T-cell counts and diversity at one year following transplant were attributed mainly to newly produced T cells.

The sample consisted of PBMCs, mostly from graft donor cells, taken 360 days after TCRalphabeta/CD19-depleted stem cell transplant. This chain joins TRBV18 and TRBJ2-3; 7 bases are shared with TRBD1. The receptor was derived from a boy in the first two years of life who had a stem cell transplant for Wiskott-Aldrich syndrome, so the T cells may come from the graft donor. The CDR3 spells CASSPTGKQYF. CDR3 coding DNA: TGTGCCAGCTCACCGACAGGGAAGCAGTATTTT.